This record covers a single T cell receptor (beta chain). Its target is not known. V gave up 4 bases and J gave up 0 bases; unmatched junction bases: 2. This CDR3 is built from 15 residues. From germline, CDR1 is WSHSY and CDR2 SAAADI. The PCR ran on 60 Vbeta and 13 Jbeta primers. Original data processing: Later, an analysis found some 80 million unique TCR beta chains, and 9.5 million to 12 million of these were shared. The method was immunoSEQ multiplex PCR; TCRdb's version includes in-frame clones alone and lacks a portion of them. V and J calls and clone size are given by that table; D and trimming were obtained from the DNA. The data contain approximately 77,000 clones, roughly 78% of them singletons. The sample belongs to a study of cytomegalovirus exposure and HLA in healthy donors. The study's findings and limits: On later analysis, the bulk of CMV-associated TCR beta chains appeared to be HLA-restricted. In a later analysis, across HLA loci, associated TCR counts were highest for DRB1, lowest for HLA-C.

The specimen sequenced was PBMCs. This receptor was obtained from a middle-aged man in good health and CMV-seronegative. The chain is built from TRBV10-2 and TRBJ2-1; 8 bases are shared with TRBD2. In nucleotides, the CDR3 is TGCGCCAGCAGTGCCGGGAGGGACTCCTACAATGAGCAGTTCTTC. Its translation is CASSAGRDSYNEQFF.